The next 9 T cell receptor beta chains were all read from a single sample in a study of shared clonotypes between healthy human individuals. Profiling relied on immunoSEQ multiplex PCR, and the TCRdb table lists in-frame clones only, not all of them. Of about 980,000 clones in the sample, about 80% were seen once. Sequenced: memory CD4+ T cells sorted from blood. Documented subset: CD45RA-negative fraction. The receptor source for this set is a man in his late teens or twenties in good health.

V usage is TRBV5-1 and J usage is TRBJ2-7; no definite D call. Per germline, CDR1 SGHRS and CDR2 YFSETQ. The germline V and J ends were trimmed by 6 bases and 0 bases, with 10 bases remaining between them. The CDR3 covers 13 residues. CDR3 sequence reads: CASTHAHSYEQYF. CDR3 DNA sequence: TGCGCCAGCACCCACGCACACTCCTACGAGCAGTACTTC.

V gene TRBV6-5 combines with J gene TRBJ2-5, with a possible D match to TRBD2 (7 bases). CDR3 length: 13 amino acids. Germline V gives CDR1 MNHEY, CDR2 SVGAGI. Trimming shortened V by 8 bases and J by 5 bases, and 15 bases separated the two germline ends. CDR3 amino acids: CASQKGGRETQYF. DNA of the CDR3: TGTGCCAGCCAAAAGGGGGGGCGGGAGACCCAGTACTTC.

The V and J genes are TRBV6-6 and TRBJ1-5; 8 bases fit TRBD1. Germline-derived CDR1 and CDR2 are MNHNY and SVGAGI (reference sequence). The trim removed 5 bases at V and 14 bases at J, leaving 20 bases unmatched. The CDR3 runs 16 residues. CDR3 nucleotide sequence: TGTGCCAGCAGTAACCACCCTGGACAGGGAGGGGGTCGGAAGCATTTT. Protein: CASSNHPGQGGGRKHF.

Note on this clone: In this CDR3 the conserved last residue, phenylalanine or tryptophan, is missing, so a read error is likely. The limits of the CDR3 on the DNA are not certain, so only TCRdb's listed CDR3 is given. The rearrangement uses TRBV29-1 and TRBJ1-2. Germline CDR1 reads SQVTM; CDR2 reads ANQGSEA. Ends included, the CDR3 has 13 residues. CDR3 loop: CSVEDGGLETTSY.

CDR3 in amino acids: CASTVNPRNYGYTF. The DNA of the CDR3 is TGTGCCAGCACTGTTAATCCCCGAAACTATGGCTACACCTTC. The V gene is TRBV28, the J gene TRBJ1-2; D unresolved. This CDR3 has 14 residues. V lost 7 bases and J 2 bases, leaving 14 bases between the germline ends. CDR1 is MDHEN and CDR2 is SYDVKM in the germline V gene.

The chain has TRBV5-6 and TRBJ2-5, with D perhaps assigned TRBD1 or TRBD2 (5 bases each). CDR1 SGHDT and CDR2 YYEEEE come from the germline V gene. V gave up 5 bases and J gave up 5 bases, with 16 bases separating them. This CDR3 has 14 amino acids. The CDR3 loop is CASRRGRLGETQYF. The DNA of the CDR3 is TGTGCCAGCAGACGGGGACGGTTGGGGGAGACCCAGTACTTC. Supplemented by reference TRBV5-6 and TRBJ2-5, the full variable domain reads DAGVTQSPTHLIKTRGQQVTLRCSPKSGHDTVSWYQQALGQGPQFIFQYYEEEERQRGNFPDRFSGHQFPNYSSELNVNALLLGDSALYLCASRRGRLGETQYFGPGTRLLVL.

The rearrangement links TRBV19 to TRBJ2-3; 10 positions agree with TRBD2. J gave up 2 bases and V 4 bases, and 6 bases lay outside the gene matches. Germline CDR1 reads LNHDA; CDR2 reads SQIVND (reference sequence). This CDR3 contains 16 residues. CDR3 residues: CASSKGLARFTDTQYF. CDR3 DNA: TGTGCCAGTAGTAAGGGACTAGCGAGATTCACAGATACGCAGTATTTT. The full variable domain, with the rest looked up from reference TRBV19 and TRBJ2-3, is DGGITQSPKYLFRKEGQNVTLSCEQNLNHDAMYWYRQDPGQGLRLIYYSQIVNDFQKGDIAEGYSVSREKKESFPLTVTSAQKNPTAFYLCASSKGLARFTDTQYFGPGTRLTVL.

The genes are TRBV9 and TRBJ1-2, with D possibly being TRBD1 (5 bases). The CDR3 covers 14 residues. Trimming pared 4 bases from V and 8 bases from J, leaving 18 bases between. Germline lookup yields CDR1 SGDLS and CDR2 YYNGEE. The CDR3: CASSQWDSEGGYTF. CDR3 in DNA: TGTGCCAGCAGCCAATGGGACTCCGAGGGAGGCTACACCTTC.

The chain joins TRBV13 to TRBJ2-5, with unresolved D. The germline V gene has CDR1 PRHDT and CDR2 FYEKMQ (reference sequence). Deletions cut 3 bases from V and 2 bases from J, with 4 bases between. The CDR3 is made up of 12 amino acids. Here the CDR3 reads CASSLGQETQYF. The DNA of the CDR3 is TGTGCCAGCAGCTTGGGTCAAGAGACCCAGTACTTC. Variable domain in full (rest from reference TRBV13 and TRBJ2-5): AAGVIQSPRHLIKEKRETATLKCYPIPRHDTVYWYQQGPGQDPQFLISFYEKMQSDKGSIPDRFSAQQFSDYHSELNMSSLELGDSALYFCASSLGQETQYFGPGTRLLVL.